One T cell receptor beta chain is described in this entry. In the source study's methods: Using reference gene primer amplification, nucleated cell counts were estimated. Produced via immunoSEQ multiplex PCR; TCRdb's table is partial and in-frame only. V and J calls and clone size come straight from that table; D and trimming were deduced from the DNA. The table lists about 180,000 clones, about 83% of them singletons. The data derive from a study of blood T cell repertoires in COVID-19. Study overall: Sources were T cells, B-cell-depleted T cells, or PBMCs; the material itself was cDNA or gDNA.

Germline V gene lookup returns CDR1 LNHDA and CDR2 SQIVND (reference sequence). The CDR3 spans 14 residues. Trimming took 7 bases from V and 0 from J, leaving 13 bases between them. The V and J genes are TRBV19 and TRBJ2-7; weak D call: TRBD2 (5 bases). The receptor's source is a human donor in a cohort sampled during active COVID-19. The material sequenced was peripheral blood. Here the CDR3 reads CASKWRRSSYEQYF. CDR3 sequence (DNA): TGTGCCAGTAAGTGGCGGAGGAGCTCCTACGAGCAGTACTTC.